What follows are 11 T cell receptor beta chains derived from one specimen sequenced in a study of OX40 agonist ivuxolimab in advanced cancers. The table came from immunoSEQ multiplex PCR; TCRdb's copy has only in-frame clones and leaves some out. The sample yields 72,000 or so clones, roughly nine tenths seen once. Sequencing used CD4+ or CD8+ T cells sorted from blood, obtained in a trial of the OX40 agonist ivuxolimab. All receptors come from an adult with an advanced solid tumor such as melanoma, head and neck, liver or kidney cancer.

V gene TRBV5-4 combines with J gene TRBJ2-5, with unresolved D. This CDR3 spans 14 amino acids. V was pared by 4 bases and J by 2 bases, with 12 bases between. The germline gives CDR1 SGHNT, CDR2 YYREEE (reference sequence). Here the CDR3 reads CASSLSPAQETQYF. CDR3 nucleotides: TGTGCCAGCAGCCTGAGCCCGGCTCAAGAGACCCAGTACTTC.

This clone was counted a single time. Relative to the germline gene, one junction end is altered; a read error may explain this. The chain has TRBV7-7 and TRBJ2-3; 7 bases line up with TRBD2. There are 14 residues in the CDR3. Per the germline V gene, CDR1 is SSHAT and CDR2 is FNYEAQ (reference sequence). CDR3: CASSQAGYTDTQYF. Written as DNA, the CDR3 is TGTGCTAGCAGCCAAGCGGGGTACACAGATACGCAGTATTTT.

V and J are TRBV7-8 and TRBJ2-5; TRBD2 agrees at 7 bases. V gave up 2 bases and J gave up 5 bases; unmatched junction bases: 8. Germline V CDR1 and CDR2: SGHVS, FQNEAQ. The CDR3 length is 15 residues. CDR3 region: CASSLIKGGKETQYF. The CDR3 DNA sequence: TGTGCCAGCAGCTTAATCAAGGGAGGGAAGGAGACCCAGTACTTC.

The J gene is TRBJ1-5, the V gene TRBV4-2; 7 bases fit TRBD1. The CDR3 is 14 amino acids. The J segment lost 9 bases and the V segment lost 5 bases, leaving 10 bases of the junction unmatched. Germline V gives CDR1 LGHNA, CDR2 YNFKEQ. The chain's CDR3 is CASSSKTGWMPQHF. The CDR3 nucleotides are TGTGCCAGCAGCTCCAAGACAGGGTGGATGCCCCAGCATTTT.

The chain carries TRBV5-6 and TRBJ2-7; D gene ambiguous. Germline V CDR1 and CDR2: SGHDT, YYEEEE. This CDR3 is built from 15 residues. V lost 2 bases and J 3 bases, leaving 15 bases between the germline ends. This chain's CDR3 is CASSFDNPGGYEQYF. CDR3 bases: TGTGCCAGCAGCTTCGACAACCCAGGCGGCTACGAGCAGTACTTC.

This clone was observed once. V is TRBV7-2 and J is TRBJ2-7, with D maybe TRBD1 (6 bases). This CDR3 is 13 amino acids long. Germline V lookup: CDR1 SGHTA, CDR2 FQGNSA. Trimming removed 3 bases from V and 2 bases from J, with 8 bases in between. CDR3 region: CASSLDRTYEQYF. CDR3 nucleotide sequence: TGTGCCAGCAGCTTGGACAGAACCTACGAGCAGTACTTC.

J is TRBJ2-5 and V is TRBV7-2, with TRBD1 identical over 11 bases. The end of the DNA fits TRBJ2-7 better, so the J call may be wrong. The CDR3 is 14 residues long. CDR1 and CDR2 (germline): SGHTA, FQGNSA. In nucleotides, the CDR3 is TGTGCCAGCAGCCGGGACAGGGGGAGATACGAGCAGTACTTC. The encoded protein is CASSRDRGRYEQYF.

The chain combines TRBV28 with TRBJ1-2; 10 bases match TRBD1. The CDR3 is 15 amino acids. The V gene end was trimmed by 7 bases and the J gene end by 8 bases; junction bases not matched to a gene: 13. CDR1 and CDR2 (germline): MDHEN, SYDVKM. The CDR3 loop is CASTIPDRGRWGYTF. The CDR3 region has the DNA TGTGCCAGCACCATCCCCGACAGGGGGCGGTGGGGCTACACCTTC.

The chain recombines TRBV27 with TRBJ1-3, with unresolved D. Germline CDR1 reads MNHEY; CDR2 reads SMNVEV (reference sequence). The CDR3 extends over 14 amino acids. V lost 5 bases to trimming and J lost 0 bases, with 8 bases between them. Here the CDR3 reads CASSPTYSGNTIYF. CDR3 DNA sequence: TGTGCCAGCAGTCCAACTTACTCTGGAAACACCATATATTTT.

Only one count was recorded for this clone. The genes are TRBV5-1 and TRBJ1-4; unclear D gene. The CDR3 consists of 15 residues. Germline CDR1 and CDR2: SGHRS and YFSETQ. Deletions cut 4 bases from V and 0 bases from J, with 10 bases between. CDR3 coding DNA: TGCGCCAGCAGCCAGAGGAGCGCAACTAATGAAAAACTGTTTTTT. Amino acid sequence: CASSQRSATNEKLFF.

This clone was picked up a small number of times. This chain uses TRBV28 with TRBJ1-5; D is ambiguous. V was cut by 6 bases and J by 0 bases, with 15 bases left in between. The CDR3 has 16 amino acids. Germline V CDR1 and CDR2: MDHEN, SYDVKM. The CDR3, as DNA: TGTGCCAGCAGCGGCCGGGGAGCGGGTAGCAATCAGCCCCAGCATTTT. Translated, it gives CASSGRGAGSNQPQHF.